This T cell receptor beta chain was captured by sequencing in a study of T cell responses to AZD1222 COVID-19 vaccine. V was shortened by 0 bases and J by 0 bases, with 15 bases between the two germline ends. This CDR3 is built from 16 residues. Germline values: CDR1 GTSNPN, CDR2 SVGIG (reference sequence). Note on this clone: Its antigen is undetermined.

Profiling relied on immunoSEQ multiplex PCR, and the TCRdb table lists in-frame clones only, not all of them. The table lists 250,000 to 300,000 clones, about 94% of them singletons. General observations from the study: Among the donors, most were white British and more were female, and clonal diversity was possibly underestimated.

This TCR derives from an adult who received the AZD1222 COVID-19 vaccine. The material sequenced was peripheral blood, taken 28 days after the second AZD1222 dose. The chain couples TRBV30 to TRBJ2-7, with D tentatively TRBD1 or TRBD2 (5 bases each). The CDR3 nucleotides read TGTGCCTGGAGTGTACGGGGCCAAAAACTCTCCTACGAGCAGTACTTC. This encodes CAWSVRGQKLSYEQYF.